The T cell receptor (beta chain) under discussion was sequenced for a study of identical twins. Whole-study results and caveats: A cross-sectional statistical analysis, not follow-up of the same donors, supported the conclusions.

Germline-derived CDR1 and CDR2 are LNHNV and YYDKDF (reference sequence). The CDR3 covers 15 residues. V dropped 2 bases and J dropped 9; count of bases not matched to a gene: 8. TCRdb re-derived calls from the 5' RACE reads in MiXCR, one entry per CDR3 protein. The repertoire holds 690,000 or so distinct CDR3 sequences, 8.6% seen once, with around 0.95% in the top ten. Concerning this clonotype itself: Its target is not known.

The sample was also reused in another study, on yellow fever vaccine responses in identical twins.

Sequenced: PBMCs. The chain has TRBV15 and TRBJ2-1, with 9 bases identical to TRBD2. This TCR came from a woman aged 18-35 years in good health. The CDR3 region has the DNA TGTGCCACCAGCAGATCTGGCGGGGGGGTCAGTGAGCAGTTCTTC. Protein: CATSRSGGGVSEQFF.